This T cell receptor beta chain was documented in a study of T-cell reconstitution after alpha-beta-depleted transplantation in children. This clonotype was counted at least ten times. Germline lookup yields CDR1 SGHRS and CDR2 YFSETQ. The CDR3 length is 15 residues. Trimming stripped 1 base from V and 5 bases from J, with 15 bases between. Unique molecular identifiers were used to barcode this TCRbeta library. In TCRdb, the PCR reads were re-called with MiXCR into one record per CDR3 protein. The sample has hundreds of thousands of distinct CDR3 sequences; about 12% are singletons. The sample consisted of PBMCs from the stem cell graft donor, taken from the stem cell graft. The chain employs TRBV5-1 and TRBJ1-1; the D gene is possibly TRBD1 (5 bases). The TCR comes from a human donor who donated a stem cell graft to a child with acute lymphoblastic leukemia. CDR3 protein: CASSLSQVGRTEAFF. CDR3 coding DNA: TGCGCCAGCAGCTTGTCACAGGTGGGGCGGACTGAAGCTTTCTTT.